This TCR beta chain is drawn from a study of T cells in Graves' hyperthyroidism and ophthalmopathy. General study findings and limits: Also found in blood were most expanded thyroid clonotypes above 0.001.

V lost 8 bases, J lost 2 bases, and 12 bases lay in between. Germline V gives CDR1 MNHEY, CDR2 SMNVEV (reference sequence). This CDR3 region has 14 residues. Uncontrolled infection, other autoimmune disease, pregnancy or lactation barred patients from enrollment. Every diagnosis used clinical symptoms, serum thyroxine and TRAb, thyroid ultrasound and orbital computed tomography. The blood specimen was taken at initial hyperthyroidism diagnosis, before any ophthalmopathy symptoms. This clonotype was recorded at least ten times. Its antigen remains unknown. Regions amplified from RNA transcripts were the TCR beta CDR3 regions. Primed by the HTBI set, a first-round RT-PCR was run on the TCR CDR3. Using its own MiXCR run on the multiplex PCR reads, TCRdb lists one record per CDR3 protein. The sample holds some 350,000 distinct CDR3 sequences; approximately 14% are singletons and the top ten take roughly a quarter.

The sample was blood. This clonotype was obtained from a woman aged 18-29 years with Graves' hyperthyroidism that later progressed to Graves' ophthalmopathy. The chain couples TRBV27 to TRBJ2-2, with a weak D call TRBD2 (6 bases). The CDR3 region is CASSWDFNTGELFF. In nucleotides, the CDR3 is TGTGCCAGCTCTTGGGACTTTAACACCGGGGAGCTGTTTTTT.